This T cell receptor beta chain was sequenced for a study of blood T cell repertoires in COVID-19. Study context: Acute and convalescent COVID-19 samples came from the United States, Italy and Spain. Sources were T cells, B-cell-depleted T cells, or PBMCs; the material itself was cDNA or gDNA.

Under the authors' procedure: Using reference gene primer amplification, nucleated cell counts were estimated. Data came from immunoSEQ multiplex PCR; TCRdb stores just in-frame clones and leaves some out. V and J calls plus clone size are reproduced from that table; the DNA served to infer D and trimming. The sample has 150,000 to 200,000 clones, roughly nine tenths seen once. Per the germline V gene, CDR1 is SQVTM and CDR2 is ANQGSEA. The CDR3 contains 13 residues. V lost 7 bases to trimming and J lost 1 base, with 13 bases between them. The genes are TRBV29-1 and TRBJ1-2; D might be TRBD1 (5 bases). Material: peripheral blood. This TCR derives from a man aged 60-69 years with acute or convalescent COVID-19. The DNA of the CDR3 is TGCAGCGCAGCTTGGGGGGTTAACTATGGCTACACCTTC. Encoded protein: CSAAWGVNYGYTF. The variable domain in full, completed from reference TRBV29-1 and TRBJ1-2, reads SAVISQKPSRDICQRGTSLTIQCQVDSQVTMMFWYRQQPGQSLTLIATANQGSEATYESGFVIDKFPISRPNLTFSTLTVSNMSPEDSSIYLCSAAWGVNYGYTFGSGTRLTVV.